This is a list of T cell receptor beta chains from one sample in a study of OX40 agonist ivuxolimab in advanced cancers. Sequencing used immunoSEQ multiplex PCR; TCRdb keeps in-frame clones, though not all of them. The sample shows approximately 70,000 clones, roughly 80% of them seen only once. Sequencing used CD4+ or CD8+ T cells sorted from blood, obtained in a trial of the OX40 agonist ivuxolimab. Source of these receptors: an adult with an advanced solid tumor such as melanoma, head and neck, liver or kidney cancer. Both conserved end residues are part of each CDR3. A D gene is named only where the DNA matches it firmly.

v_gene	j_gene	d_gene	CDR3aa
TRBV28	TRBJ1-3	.	CASSLQLGNTIYF
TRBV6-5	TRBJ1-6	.	CASTLRRLANSPLHF
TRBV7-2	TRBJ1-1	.	CASSLDSERRNTEAFF
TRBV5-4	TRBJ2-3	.	CASSLFSTPDTQYF
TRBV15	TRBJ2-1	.	CATSREELSSYNEQFF
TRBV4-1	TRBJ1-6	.	CASSQGQGRNSPLHF
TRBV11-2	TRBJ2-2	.	CASSRRGNTGELFF
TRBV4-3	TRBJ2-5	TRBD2	CASSQEMGGILAGGQETQYF
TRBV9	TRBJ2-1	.	CASSARGESEQFF
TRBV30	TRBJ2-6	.	CAWTPGANVLTF
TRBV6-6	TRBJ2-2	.	CASSPTGLKPGELFF
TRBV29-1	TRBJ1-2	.	CSVVGYGYTF
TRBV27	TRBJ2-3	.	CASSSAFIPDTQYF
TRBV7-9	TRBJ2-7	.	CASSSPISYEQYF
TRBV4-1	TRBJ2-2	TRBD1	CASSRGQGAGTGELFF
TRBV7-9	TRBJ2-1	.	CASSLPGPQFF
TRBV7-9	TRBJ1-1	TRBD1	CASSSLDREDTEAFF
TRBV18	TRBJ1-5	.	CASWQGGAQPQHF
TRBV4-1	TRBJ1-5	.	CASNPYYTGDQPQHF
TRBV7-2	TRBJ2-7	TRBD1	CASGRDRNSYEQYF
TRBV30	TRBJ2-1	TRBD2	CAWSSGLAGNEQFF
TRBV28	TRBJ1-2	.	CASSFPGTPYGYTF
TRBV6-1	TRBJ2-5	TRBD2	CASSGTGRAKTQYF
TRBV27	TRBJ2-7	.	CASSLGSLPYEQYF
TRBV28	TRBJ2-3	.	CASSLDRYTQYF
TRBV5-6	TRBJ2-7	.	CASSLAGASSYEQYF
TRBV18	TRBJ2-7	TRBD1	CASSPGGQSGRGPYEQYF
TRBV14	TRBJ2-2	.	CASSQVFGVGVFAGELFF
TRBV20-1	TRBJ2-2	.	CSAVSGRGAVF
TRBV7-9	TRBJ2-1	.	CASSLGGHRPNEQFF
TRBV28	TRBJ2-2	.	CASYRVGTGELFF
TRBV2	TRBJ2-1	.	CASSGGPPFQNNEQFF
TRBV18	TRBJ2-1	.	CASSPGDWGEQFF
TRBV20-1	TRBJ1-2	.	CSASLGGGYTF
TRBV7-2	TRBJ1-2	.	CASSHRAGRDYGYTF
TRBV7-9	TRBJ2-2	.	CASSLGPGELFF